This T cell receptor (beta chain) was captured by sequencing in a study of cytomegalovirus exposure and HLA in healthy donors. Method: immunoSEQ multiplex PCR; TCRdb's copy keeps in-frame clones and lacks some. The profile covers under 200,000 clones, with approximately 84% appearing a single time and less than 8.5% taken by the ten largest. From the roughly 120-subject validation cohort, which was separate from the roughly 670-subject first cohort, the donors were drawn. With regard to this clone: No antigen is known for it.

Notes on the study in general: Accounts indicate the classifier identified cytomegalovirus status with strong specificity and sensitivity. The authors enumerated 150 to 200 TCR beta chains as linked to cytomegalovirus. A few of the chains that were CMV-associated were confirmed in vitro to be specific for CMV antigens.

The germline V and J ends were trimmed by 0 bases and 5 bases, with 22 bases remaining between them. The CDR3 consists of 18 residues. Germline CDR1 SGHNT, CDR2 YENEEA. This receptor was taken from a man between 18 and 35 years old in good health and CMV-seropositive. The sequencing input was PBMCs. The genes are TRBV11-3 and TRBJ1-1; tentative D call: TRBD1 (6 bases). CDR3 region: CASSLENLPSMRGTEAFF. The CDR3 coding sequence is TGTGCCAGCAGCTTAGAAAATTTGCCGTCAATGAGGGGGACTGAAGCTTTCTTT.